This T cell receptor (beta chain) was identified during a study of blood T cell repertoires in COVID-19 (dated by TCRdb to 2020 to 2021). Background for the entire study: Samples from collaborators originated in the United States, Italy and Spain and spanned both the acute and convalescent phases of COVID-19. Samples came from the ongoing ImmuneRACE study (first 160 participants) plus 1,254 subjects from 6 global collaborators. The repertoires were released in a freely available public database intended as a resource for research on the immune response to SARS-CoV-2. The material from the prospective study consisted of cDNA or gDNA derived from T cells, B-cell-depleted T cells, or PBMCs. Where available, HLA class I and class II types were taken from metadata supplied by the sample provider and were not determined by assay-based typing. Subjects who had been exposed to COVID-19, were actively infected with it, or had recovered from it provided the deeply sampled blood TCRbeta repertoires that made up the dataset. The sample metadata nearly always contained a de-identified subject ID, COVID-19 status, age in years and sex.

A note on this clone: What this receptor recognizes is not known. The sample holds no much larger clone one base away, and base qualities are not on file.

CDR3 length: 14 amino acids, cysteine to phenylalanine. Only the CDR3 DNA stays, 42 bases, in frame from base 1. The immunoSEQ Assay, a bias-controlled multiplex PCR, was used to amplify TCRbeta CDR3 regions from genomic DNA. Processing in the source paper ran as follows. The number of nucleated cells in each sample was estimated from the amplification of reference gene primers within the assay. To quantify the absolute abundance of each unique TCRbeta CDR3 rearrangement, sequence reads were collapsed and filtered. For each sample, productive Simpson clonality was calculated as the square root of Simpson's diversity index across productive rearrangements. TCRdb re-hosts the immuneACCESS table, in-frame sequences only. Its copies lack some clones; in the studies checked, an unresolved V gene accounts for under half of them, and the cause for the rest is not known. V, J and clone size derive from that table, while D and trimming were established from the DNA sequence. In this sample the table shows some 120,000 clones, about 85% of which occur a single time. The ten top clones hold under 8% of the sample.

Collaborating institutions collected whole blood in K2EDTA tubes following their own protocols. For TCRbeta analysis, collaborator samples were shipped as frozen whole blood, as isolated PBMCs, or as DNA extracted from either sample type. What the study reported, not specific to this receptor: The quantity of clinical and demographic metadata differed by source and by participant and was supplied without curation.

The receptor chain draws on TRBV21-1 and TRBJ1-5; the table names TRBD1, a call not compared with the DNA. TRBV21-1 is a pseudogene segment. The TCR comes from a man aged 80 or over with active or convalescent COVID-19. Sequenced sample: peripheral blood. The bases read TGTGCCAGCAGCTCCCACAGGGTAAGTCAGCCCCAGCATTTT. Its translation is CASSSHRVSQPQHF.